This T cell receptor (beta chain) is drawn from a study of shared clonotypes between healthy human individuals. As regards this clone: The target antigen is unknown.

CD8 cells regarded as naive lacked CD45RO, were positively chosen for CCR7, and omitted terminally differentiated effector memory CD45RA+ cells. CDR3 length: 13 amino acids. Germline V CDR1 and CDR2: SGHTS, YDEGEE. V lost 2 bases to trimming and J lost 7 bases, with 12 bases between them. Deep-level settings were used for running the assay. Authors' analysis steps: ImmunoSEQ only sent back junction sequences with no quality scores, so filtering was done differently. TCRdb's copy holds only in-frame clones and misses some; the assay was immunoSEQ multiplex PCR. The V and J calls and clone size were taken over from that table, and D and trimming were inferred from the DNA. The table has about 2 million clones, 85% to 95% seen once. General study points: Clonotype sharing among donors was expected to depend on sequencing depth. Rarefaction indicated that sorted-subset sequencing remained incomplete although depth was large.

This chain joins TRBV5-8 and TRBJ1-1; D uncertain. Sample: naive CD8+ T cells sorted from blood. This clonotype was obtained from a young man in good health. The CDR3 DNA reads as TGTGCCAGCAGCTTTAGGTCAAGCGATGAAGCTTTCTTT. Translation gives CASSFRSSDEAFF.